Here is one T cell receptor (beta chain) with its context. What it binds is not known. The source of the sample is a study of blood T cells in healthy people across ages. Overall study findings and caveats: One million T cells yielded diversity estimates that were considered underestimates.

The CDR3 runs to 15 residues. The germline V gene has CDR1 DFQATT and CDR2 SNEGSKA (reference sequence). Trimming took off 0 bases at V and 5 bases at J, with 16 bases between the two ends. It was with a sample-barcoded 5' primer and a J-beta primer mix that a second PCR of about 6 to 12 cycles was run. TCRdb processed the 5' RACE reads anew with MiXCR; each CDR3 protein has one entry. The table has about 1.8 million distinct CDR3 sequences, roughly 49% seen once; the top ten hold around 2.1%. The TCR originated in a woman in her forties in good health. The chain recombines TRBV20-1 with TRBJ1-2; D gene uncertain. Sequencing was carried out using blood. CDR3 in amino acids: CSAREPGGSIYGYTF. The CDR3 DNA is TGCAGTGCTAGAGAGCCCGGAGGGAGCATATATGGCTACACCTTC.